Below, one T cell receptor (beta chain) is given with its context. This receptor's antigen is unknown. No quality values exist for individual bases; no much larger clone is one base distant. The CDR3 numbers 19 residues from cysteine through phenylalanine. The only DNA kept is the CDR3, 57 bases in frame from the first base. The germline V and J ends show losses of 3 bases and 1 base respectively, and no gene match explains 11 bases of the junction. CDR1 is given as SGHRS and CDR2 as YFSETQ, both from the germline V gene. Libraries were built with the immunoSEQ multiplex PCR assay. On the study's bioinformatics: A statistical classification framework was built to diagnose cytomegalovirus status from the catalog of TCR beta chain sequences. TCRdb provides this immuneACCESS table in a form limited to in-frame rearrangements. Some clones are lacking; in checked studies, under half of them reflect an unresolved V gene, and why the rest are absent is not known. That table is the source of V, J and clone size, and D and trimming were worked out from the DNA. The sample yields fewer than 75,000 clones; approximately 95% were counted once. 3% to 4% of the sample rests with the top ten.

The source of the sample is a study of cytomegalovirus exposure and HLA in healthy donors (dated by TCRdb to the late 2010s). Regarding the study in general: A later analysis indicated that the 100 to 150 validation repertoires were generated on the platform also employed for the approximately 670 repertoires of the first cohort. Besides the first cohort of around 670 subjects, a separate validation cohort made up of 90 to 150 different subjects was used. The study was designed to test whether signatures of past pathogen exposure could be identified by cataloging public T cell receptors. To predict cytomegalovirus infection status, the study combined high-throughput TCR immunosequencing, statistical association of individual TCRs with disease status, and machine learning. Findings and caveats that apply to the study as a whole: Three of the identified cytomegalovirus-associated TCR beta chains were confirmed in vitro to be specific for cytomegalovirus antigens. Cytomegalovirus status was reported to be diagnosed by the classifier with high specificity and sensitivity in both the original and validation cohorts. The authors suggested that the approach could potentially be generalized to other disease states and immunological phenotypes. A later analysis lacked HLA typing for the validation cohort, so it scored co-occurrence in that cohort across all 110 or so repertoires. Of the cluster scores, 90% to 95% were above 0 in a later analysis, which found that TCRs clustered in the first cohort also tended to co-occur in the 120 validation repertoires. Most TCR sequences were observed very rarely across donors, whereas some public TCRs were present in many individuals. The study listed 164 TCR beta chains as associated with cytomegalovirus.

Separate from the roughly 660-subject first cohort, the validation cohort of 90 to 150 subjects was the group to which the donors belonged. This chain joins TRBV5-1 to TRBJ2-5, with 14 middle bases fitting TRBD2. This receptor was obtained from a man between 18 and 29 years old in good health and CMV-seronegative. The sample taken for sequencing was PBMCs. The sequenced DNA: TGCGCCAGCAGCTCCTCAGGGACTAGCGGGGGCCGTAGCCAAGAGACCCAGTACTTC. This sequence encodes CASSSSGTSGGRSQETQYF.